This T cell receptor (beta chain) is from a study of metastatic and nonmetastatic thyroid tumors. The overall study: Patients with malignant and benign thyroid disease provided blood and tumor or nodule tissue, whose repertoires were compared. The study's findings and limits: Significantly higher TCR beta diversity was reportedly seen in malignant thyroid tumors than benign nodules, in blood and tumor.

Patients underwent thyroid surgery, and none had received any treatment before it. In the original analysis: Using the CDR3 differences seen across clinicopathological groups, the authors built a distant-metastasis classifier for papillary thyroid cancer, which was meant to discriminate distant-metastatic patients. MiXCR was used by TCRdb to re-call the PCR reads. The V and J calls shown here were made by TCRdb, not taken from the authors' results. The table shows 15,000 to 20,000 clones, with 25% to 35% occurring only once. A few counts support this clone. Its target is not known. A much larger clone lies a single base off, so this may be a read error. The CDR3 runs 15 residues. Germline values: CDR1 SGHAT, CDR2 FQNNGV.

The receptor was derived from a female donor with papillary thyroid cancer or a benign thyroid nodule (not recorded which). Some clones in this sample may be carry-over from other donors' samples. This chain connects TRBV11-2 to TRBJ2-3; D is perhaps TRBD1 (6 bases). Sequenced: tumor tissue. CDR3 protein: CASSFRTASTDTHYF. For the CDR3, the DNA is TGTGCCAGCAGTTTCCGGACAGCTAGCACAGATACGCATTATTTT.